This T cell receptor beta chain comes out of a study of OX40 agonist ivuxolimab in advanced cancers. Study results and caveats: The study observed clonal expansion of CD4+ and CD8+ blood T cells by week 6 at 0.1 to 3.0 mg/kg.

Collection of blood occurred at baseline, at cycle 4 day 1, and at cycle 7 day 1. Trimming removed 1 base from V and 5 bases from J, with 8 bases in between. Germline CDR1 and CDR2: SGHTA and FQGTGA. The CDR3 sequence is 13 residues long. The assay was immunoSEQ multiplex PCR, and TCRdb's table has in-frame clones only and misses some. This table has around 100,000 clones, roughly 90% appearing once. Of note for this clone: As yet, its antigen is unknown.

The sequence came from an adult with an advanced solid tumor such as melanoma, head and neck, liver or kidney cancer. The input for sequencing was CD4+ or CD8+ T cells sorted from blood, taken in a trial of the OX40 agonist ivuxolimab. V usage is TRBV7-3 and J usage is TRBJ2-5; D gene ambiguous. The DNA for the CDR3 is TGTGCCAGCAGCTTAATGATGGGGGAGACCCAGTACTTC. It encodes CASSLMMGETQYF.